A selection of T cell receptor beta chains follows, all from one sample in a study of blood T cell repertoires in COVID-19. Here immunoSEQ multiplex PCR was the method, and the copy in TCRdb shows in-frame clones only, minus some. This sample has roughly 500,000 clones, with 89% found just once. Specimen: peripheral blood. The receptor source for this set is a young man with COVID-19, enrolled during active disease. The CDR3 runs from the conserved cysteine through the conserved F or W. The D gene is left open where the match is weak. Clone size is not always given. Where it is, it says once, few, many or a class for expanded clones.

D gene	clone size	V gene	J gene	CDR3 protein	CDR3 DNA
NA	NA	TRBV11-2	TRBJ2-7	CASSLFTGPEQYF	TGTGCCAGCAGCTTATTTACAGGCCCAGAGCAGTACTTC
NA	NA	TRBV29-1	TRBJ2-1	CSASASYNEQFF	TGCAGCGCCAGTGCCTCCTACAATGAGCAGTTCTTC
NA	few	TRBV18	TRBJ2-7	CASSPPSLSGEQYF	TGTGCCAGCTCACCACCGAGCCTCTCGGGTGAGCAGTACTTC
NA	once	TRBV12-3/TRBV12-4	TRBJ1-5	CASTRADDQPQHF	TGTGCCAGCACGAGGGCAGACGATCAGCCCCAGCATTTT
NA	NA	TRBV19	TRBJ1-5	CASSMEGRRNQPQHF	TGTGCCAGTAGTATGGAGGGAAGAAGAAATCAGCCCCAGCATTTT
TRBD2	once	TRBV10-1	TRBJ2-5	CASSEERDGETQYF	TGCGCCAGCAGTGAGGAGCGGGATGGGGAGACCCAGTACTTC
NA	once	TRBV6-5	TRBJ2-2	CASSPRGGNTGELFF	TGTGCCAGCAGTCCCCGGGGTGGGAACACCGGGGAGCTGTTTTTT
NA	NA	TRBV11-2	TRBJ2-4	CASSLGEGSNIQYF	TGTGCCAGCAGCTTAGGTGAGGGATCGAACATTCAGTACTTC
TRBD1	NA	TRBV30	TRBJ1-2	CAWSRTGFEGYTF	TGTGCCTGGAGTCGGACAGGGTTCGAGGGCTACACCTTC
TRBD2	once	TRBV5-4	TRBJ2-1	CASSLRGGYNEQFF	TGTGCCAGCAGCTTGCGGGGGGGTTACAATGAGCAGTTCTTC
NA	NA	TRBV5-1	TRBJ2-7	CASSLTGREQYF	TGCGCCAGCAGCTTGACTGGTCGCGAGCAGTACTTC
NA	NA	TRBV11-3	TRBJ2-1	CASSPAGLPEQFF	TGTGCCAGCAGCCCCGCGGGGTTACCCGAGCAGTTCTTC
TRBD1	NA	TRBV3-1/TRBV3-2	TRBJ2-3	CASSHTGDPDTQYF	TGTGCCAGCAGCCATACAGGGGACCCGGATACGCAGTATTTT
TRBD1	once	TRBV13	TRBJ1-5	CASSFGGTGQPQHF	TGTGCCAGCAGCTTCGGTGGGACAGGGCAGCCCCAGCATTTT
TRBD1	NA	TRBV19	TRBJ2-7	CASSIGQGAYEQYF	TGTGCCAGTAGTATAGGACAGGGCGCCTACGAGCAGTACTTC
TRBD2	NA	TRBV10-3	TRBJ2-7	CAISESTGASGRFAYEQYF	TGTGCCATCAGTGAGTCGACGGGGGCTAGCGGGAGATTTGCCTACGAGCAGTACTTC
NA	NA	TRBV24-1	TRBJ2-3	CATSDVGGARTDTQYF	TGTGCCACCAGTGACGTCGGAGGGGCGCGCACAGATACGCAGTATTTT
TRBD2	NA	TRBV6-5	TRBJ2-3	CASTPAGDSDTQYF	TGTGCCAGCACCCCCGCGGGGGACTCAGATACGCAGTATTTT
TRBD1	NA	TRBV29-1	TRBJ2-7	CSVEDDGTGWEQYF	TGCAGCGTTGAAGATGACGGGACAGGGTGGGAGCAGTACTTC
TRBD1	NA	TRBV11-3	TRBJ2-5	CASSLDPDRGETQYF	TGTGCCAGCAGCTTAGATCCCGACAGGGGAGAGACCCAGTACTTC
NA	NA	TRBV4-1	TRBJ2-1	CASSQETTGSNEQFF	TGCGCCAGCAGCCAAGAAACGACTGGCTCGAATGAGCAGTTCTTC
TRBD1	NA	TRBV2	TRBJ2-1	CASSDGQGASYNEQFF	TGTGCCAGCAGCGACGGACAGGGGGCATCCTACAATGAGCAGTTCTTC
TRBD2	NA	TRBV5-1	TRBJ2-1	CASKLADYYNEQFF	TGCGCCAGCAAGCTAGCGGACTACTACAATGAGCAGTTCTTC
NA	NA	TRBV11-3	TRBJ1-3	CASTRNTIYF	TGTGCCAGCACCCGGAACACCATATATTTT
NA	NA	TRBV6-5	TRBJ2-7	CASSPDREGEQYF	TGTGCCAGCAGTCCGGACAGGGAGGGCGAGCAGTACTTC
NA	NA	TRBV12-3/TRBV12-4	TRBJ2-2	CASSLGATGELFF	TGTGCCAGCAGTTTAGGCGCCACCGGGGAGCTGTTTTTT
TRBD1	NA	TRBV5-1	TRBJ1-6	CASSPRQGALYSPLHF	TGCGCCAGCAGCCCCCGACAGGGAGCACTTTATTCACCCCTCCACTTT
NA	NA	TRBV21-1	TRBJ1-2	CARGRGKDGYTF	TGTGCCAGAGGCAGAGGGAAAGATGGCTACACCTTC
NA	NA	TRBV4-1	TRBJ1-1	CASSQVRRNRAMNTEAFF	TGCGCCAGCAGCCAAGTAAGAAGAAATCGCGCAATGAACACTGAAGCTTTCTTT
TRBD1	NA	TRBV5-1	TRBJ2-7	CASSRTGELDEQYF	TGCGCCAGCAGCCGGACAGGGGAACTCGACGAGCAGTACTTC
TRBD1	NA	TRBV12-3/TRBV12-4	TRBJ2-7	CASRYGTVYEQYF	TGTGCCAGCAGATACGGGACAGTATACGAGCAGTACTTC
NA	NA	TRBV15	TRBJ1-2	CATSPEGYGYTF	TGTGCCACCAGCCCCGAGGGCTATGGCTACACCTTC
TRBD1	NA	TRBV5-1	TRBJ2-5	CASGTGNGETQYF	TGCGCCAGTGGGACAGGGAATGGAGAGACCCAGTACTTC
NA	once	TRBV3-1/TRBV3-2	TRBJ1-5	CASSQDNSGQQPQHF	TGTGCCAGCAGCCAAGATAACAGTGGCCAACAGCCCCAGCATTTT
TRBD2	NA	TRBV5-1	TRBJ2-1	CASSLGLADYNEQFF	TGCGCCAGCAGCTTGGGACTAGCCGACTACAATGAGCAGTTCTTC
NA	NA	TRBV11-2	TRBJ1-2	CASSLRTDTYGYTF	TGTGCCAGCAGCTTAAGGACAGATACGTATGGCTACACCTTC
NA	NA	TRBV11-3	TRBJ2-2	CASSSPGRSTGELFF	TGTGCCAGCAGCTCGCCGGGAAGGAGCACCGGGGAGCTGTTTTTT